The source of this T cell receptor (beta chain) is a study of OX40 agonist ivuxolimab in advanced cancers. Whole-study results and caveats: Mean expanded clone counts were higher in CD8+ than CD4+ T cells.

Repertoires were generated with immunoSEQ multiplex PCR, while TCRdb's copy carries only in-frame clones and drops some. The profile covers 85,000 to 100,000 clones, with 85% to 90% appearing a single time and around 0.76% taken by the ten largest. The CDR3 sequence is 13 residues long. CDR1 is SGHNT and CDR2 is YYREEE in the germline V gene (reference sequence). V shed 4 bases and J shed 3 bases, with 8 bases lying between them. As concerns this clone: Its antigen is as yet unknown.

The sequencing here drew on CD4+ or CD8+ T cells sorted from blood, taken in a trial of the OX40 agonist ivuxolimab. The genes are TRBV5-4 and TRBJ1-3; D perhaps matches TRBD1 (5 bases). The source of this sequence is an adult with an advanced solid tumor such as melanoma, head and neck, liver or kidney cancer. CDR3 amino acids: CASSGGLGNTIYF. The CDR3 bases are TGTGCCAGCAGCGGGGGACTTGGAAACACCATATATTTT.